This TCR beta chain was obtained from a study of cytomegalovirus exposure and HLA in healthy donors. Study-wide points: The study put 150 or so TCR beta chains on its list as cytomegalovirus-associated. TRBV6-2, TRBV6-3 and some other V segments were excluded as indistinguishable. What a later analysis showed was that several of the most significant clusters appeared linked to common viral pathogens.

This CDR3 is 15 amino acids long. Per germline, CDR1 SGHNT and CDR2 YYREEE (reference sequence). J gave up 3 bases and V 0 bases, and 5 bases lay outside the gene matches. In regard to this clone: Its specificity is not known. At the DNA level, this CDR3 is encoded by other sequences in the same sample as well.

13 Jbeta primers and 60 Vbeta primers were used for the PCR. Original methodology: In a later analysis, of 79 million or so unique beta chains, roughly 9.9 million appeared in at least two donors. The table came from immunoSEQ multiplex PCR; TCRdb's copy has only in-frame clones and leaves some out. For V, J and clone size, that table is used; D and trimming come from the DNA. The table includes roughly 150,000 clones, roughly four fifths detected once. The specimen was PBMCs. This receptor was obtained from a man aged 18-30 years in good health and CMV-seronegative. The chain is built from TRBV5-4 and TRBJ2-7, with TRBD2 matching 8 bases. CDR3 coding DNA: TGTGCCAGCAGCTTGGAAGGCAGCGGGAGCTACGAGCAGTACTTC. This codes for CASSLEGSGSYEQYF. Combining the CDR3 with reference TRBV5-4 and TRBJ2-7 gives the whole variable domain ETGVTQSPTHLIKTRGQQVTLRCSSQSGHNTVSWYQQALGQGPQFIFQYYREEENGRGNFPPRFSGLQFPNYSSELNVNALELDDSALYLCASSLEGSGSYEQYFGPGTRLTVT.